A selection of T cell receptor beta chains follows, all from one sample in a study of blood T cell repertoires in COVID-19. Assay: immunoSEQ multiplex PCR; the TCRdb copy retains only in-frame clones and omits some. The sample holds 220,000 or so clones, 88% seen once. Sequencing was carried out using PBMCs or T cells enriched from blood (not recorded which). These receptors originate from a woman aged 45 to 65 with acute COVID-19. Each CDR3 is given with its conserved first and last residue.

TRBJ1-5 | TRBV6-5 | CASSYGAGNNQPQHF
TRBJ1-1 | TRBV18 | CASSPPQGAREEAFF
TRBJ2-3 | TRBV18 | CASSPPEQGGLDTQYF
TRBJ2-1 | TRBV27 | CASSRFNEQFF
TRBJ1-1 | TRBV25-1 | CASSDRGPGTEAFF
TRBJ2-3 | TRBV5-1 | CASSLVGRIGTDTQYF
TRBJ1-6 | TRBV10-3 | CAISDTYNSPLHF
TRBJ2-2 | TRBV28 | CASSPTSPSKGELFF
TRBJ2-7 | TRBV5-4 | CATTRLAGGYEQYF
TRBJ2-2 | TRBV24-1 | CATSDLRGPNTGELFF
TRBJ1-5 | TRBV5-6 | CASSFPGQSGQIRNQPQHF
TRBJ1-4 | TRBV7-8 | CASSPRQGAVEKLFF
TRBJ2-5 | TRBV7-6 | CASSLVGTGSQETQYF
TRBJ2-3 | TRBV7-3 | CASSITSGRSPDTQYF
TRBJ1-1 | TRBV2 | CASSVGGRNTEAFF
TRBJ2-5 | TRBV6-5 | CASSTFPGVQETQYF
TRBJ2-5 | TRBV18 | CASSPNLEETQYF
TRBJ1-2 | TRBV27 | CASSLSSTGQGGNYGYTF
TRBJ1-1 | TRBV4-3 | CASSQGVAGRRNTEAFF
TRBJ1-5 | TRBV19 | CASSIRDSGYQPQHF
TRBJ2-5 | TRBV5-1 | CASSGSQETQYF
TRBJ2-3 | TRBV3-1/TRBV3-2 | CASSQVPAGGDGASTDTQYF
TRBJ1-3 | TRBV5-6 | CASSTTGGASGNTIYF
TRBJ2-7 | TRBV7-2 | CASSLDASGGPYEQYF
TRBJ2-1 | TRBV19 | CASSTGLAGPYNEQFF
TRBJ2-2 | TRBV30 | CAWSVPPRWGFGLAGRQNTGELFF
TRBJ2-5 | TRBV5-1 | CASSLPGLAGGTQYF
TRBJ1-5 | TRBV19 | CASSIVLSGNQPQHF
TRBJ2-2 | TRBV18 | CASSPMDRENTGELFF
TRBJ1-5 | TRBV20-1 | CSASSVRDRINQPQHF
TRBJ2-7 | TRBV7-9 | CASSRTSGRKGSYEQYF
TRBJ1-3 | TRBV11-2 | CASSSKGDGNTIYF
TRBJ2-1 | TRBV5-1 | CASSVVSGTYNEQFF
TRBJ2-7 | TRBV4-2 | CASSQSDRGKGEQYF
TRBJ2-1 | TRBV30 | CGVRENYNEQFF
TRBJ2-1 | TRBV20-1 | CSASGTSGRLDEQFF
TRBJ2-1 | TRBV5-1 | CASSLAGNSYNEQFF
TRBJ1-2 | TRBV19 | CASSLIGVNSGYTF
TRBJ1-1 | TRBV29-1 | CSVDPGQGPRTEAFF
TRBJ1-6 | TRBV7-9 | CASSLVREGSPLHF
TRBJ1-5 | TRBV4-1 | CASSQDSGQPQHF
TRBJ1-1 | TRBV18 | CASSPRTDEAFF
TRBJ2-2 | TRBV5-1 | CASSLSLAGSGELFF
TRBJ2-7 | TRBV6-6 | CASSLDRSSYEQYF
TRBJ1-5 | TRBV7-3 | CASSLGGDQPQHF
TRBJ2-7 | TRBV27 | CASSPTGQGVAEQYF
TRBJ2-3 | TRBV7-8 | CASSYSGARIRGSTDTQYF
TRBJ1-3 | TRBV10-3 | CAVSVTRAGNTIYF
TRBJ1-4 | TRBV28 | CASRSPGQGIEKLFF
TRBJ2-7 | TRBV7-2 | CASSQQGIMSEQYF
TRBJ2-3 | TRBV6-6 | CASSYSRQGTTDTQYF
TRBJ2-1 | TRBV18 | CASSPQSGRNNEQFF
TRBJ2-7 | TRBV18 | CASSPRTGVYEQYF
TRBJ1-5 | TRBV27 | CASRLRSNQPQHF
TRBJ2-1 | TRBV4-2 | CASNRDSFYNEQFF
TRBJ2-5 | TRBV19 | CASSIRGAGGETQYF